Shown below are 23 T cell receptor beta chains from a single sample sequenced in a study of blood T cell repertoires in COVID-19. Libraries were prepared by immunoSEQ multiplex PCR; TCRdb keeps only in-frame clonotypes and omits some of them. Here the sample spans approximately 100,000 clones, 85% to 95% being singletons. Sequencing was performed on peripheral blood. These receptors all stem from a man aged 50 to 59 with active COVID-19.

The V gene is TRBV5-1, the J gene TRBJ2-7; 10 nucleotides match TRBD2. Germline CDR1 SGHRS, CDR2 YFSETQ. Trimming removed 3 bases from V and 4 bases from J; junction bases left unmatched: 10. The CDR3 is made up of 16 amino acids. The CDR3, as DNA: TGCGCCAGCAGCTCTTCGGGAGCGGGAGGGCCTTACGAGCAGTACTTC. It is translated as CASSSSGAGGPYEQYF.

The CDR3 loop reads CASSLGGSISPFF. The CDR3 DNA reads TGTGCCAGCAGCTTAGGGGGCTCTATATCCCCGTTCTTC. This rearrangement joins TRBV11-2 to TRBJ2-1; tentatively, D is TRBD1 (5 bases). CDR3 length equals 13 residues. The germline V gene encodes CDR1 SGHAT and CDR2 FQNNGV. Deletions cut 1 base from V and 15 bases from J, with 16 bases between.

This chain uses TRBV18 with TRBJ2-3; a possible D gene is TRBD1 (6 bases). Germline V gives CDR1 KGHSH, CDR2 LQKENI. Between the trimmed V and J ends, which lost 5 bases and 2 bases, there was a span of 20 bases. This CDR3 comprises 17 residues. CDR3 sequence (DNA): TGTGCCAGCTCAAACCCTAGGGGGTTTGGGGACACAGATACGCAGTATTTT. This codes for CASSNPRGFGDTDTQYF. Filled out from reference TRBV18 and TRBJ2-3, the complete variable domain reads NAGVMQNPRHLVRRRGQEARLRCSPMKGHSHVYWYRQLPEEGLKFMVYLQKENIIDESGMPKERFSAEFPKEGPSILRIQQVVRGDSAAYFCASSNPRGFGDTDTQYFGPGTRLTVL.

The chain links TRBV7-9 to TRBJ1-1; D is uncertain. The V gene's germline CDR1 is SEHNR and CDR2 FQNEAQ (reference sequence). This CDR3 is 14 amino acids long. Trimming shortened V by 2 bases and J by 1 base, and 8 bases separated the two germline ends. As DNA, the CDR3 is TGTGCCAGCAGCTTACACGGGGAGAACACTGAAGCTTTCTTT. Amino acid sequence: CASSLHGENTEAFF.

The V gene is TRBV24-1, the J gene TRBJ1-1; D unclear. Germline lookup yields CDR1 KGHDR and CDR2 SFDVKD. Trimming cost V 3 bases and J 2 bases, with 18 bases left between them. The CDR3 totals 17 residues. The CDR3 nucleotides are TGTGCCACCAGTGATAAGTCGAGTGCCCGTACCAACACTGAAGCTTTCTTT. Translating gives CATSDKSSARTNTEAFF.

This rearrangement joins TRBV5-4 to TRBJ2-7, with 7 positions matching TRBD2. V gave up 4 bases and J gave up 1 base; unmatched junction bases: 11. The germline gives CDR1 SGHNT, CDR2 YYREEE (reference sequence). This CDR3 is built from 16 residues. The CDR3 sequence is CASSAGLGGYSYEQYF. The CDR3 DNA follows: TGTGCCAGCAGCGCCGGACTAGGAGGGTATTCCTACGAGCAGTACTTC. The whole variable domain, filled in from reference TRBV5-4 and TRBJ2-7, reads ETGVTQSPTHLIKTRGQQVTLRCSSQSGHNTVSWYQQALGQGPQFIFQYYREEENGRGNFPPRFSGLQFPNYSSELNVNALELDDSALYLCASSAGLGGYSYEQYFGPGTRLTVT.

The table lists this clone with a count of one. The rearrangement joins TRBV11-2 to TRBJ2-2; 8 bases line up with TRBD1. The CDR3 consists of 14 residues. J gave up 6 bases and V 3 bases, and 3 bases lay outside the gene matches. Germline V gene data show CDR1 as SGHAT and CDR2 as FQNNGV. The CDR3 DNA is TGTGCCAGCAGCTTTACCAGGGGGCCCGGGGAGCTGTTTTTT. Amino acids: CASSFTRGPGELFF.

This clone was picked up one time. This sequence joins TRBV9 and TRBJ2-1; D unclear. In germline, CDR1 is SGDLS, CDR2 YYNGEE. This CDR3 spans 14 amino acids. V lost 0 bases, J lost 3 bases, and 7 bases lay in between. Here the CDR3 DNA reads TGTGCCAGCAGCGTAGGAGGTGGCTACAATGAGCAGTTCTTC. This sequence encodes CASSVGGGYNEQFF. The whole variable domain, filled in from reference TRBV9 and TRBJ2-1, reads DSGVTQTPKHLITATGQRVTLRCSPRSGDLSVYWYQQSLDQGLQFLIQYYNGEERAKGNILERFSAQQFPDLHSELNLSSLELGDSALYFCASSVGGGYNEQFFGPGTRLTVL.

The rearrangement links TRBV5-4 to TRBJ2-5; 8 bases match TRBD2. Germline CDR1 reads SGHNT; CDR2 reads YYREEE (reference sequence). The CDR3 spans 17 residues. V lost 4 bases, J lost 5 bases, and 16 bases stayed unmatched. This CDR3 is CASSTLTSAPRGETQYF. For the CDR3, the DNA is TGTGCCAGCAGCACCCTGACTAGCGCACCCCGAGGGGAGACCCAGTACTTC.

The chain carries TRBV3-1 (or the pseudogene TRBV3-2) and TRBJ1-1; no clear D. V dropped 0 bases and J dropped 0 bases, with 5 bases sitting between them. The CDR3 totals 14 residues. Germline V gene data show CDR1 as LGHDT and CDR2 as YNNKEL (reference sequence). The CDR3 coding sequence is TGTGCCAGCAGCCAAGACGGGATGAACACTGAAGCTTTCTTT. Its translation is CASSQDGMNTEAFF.

This chain joins TRBV2 and TRBJ1-5, with a tentative D call TRBD1 (6 bases). Germline V gives CDR1 SNHLY, CDR2 FYNNEI. V lost 7 bases and J lost 1, with 8 bases in between. The CDR3 runs to 13 residues. The CDR3, as DNA: TGTGCCAGCAAAGACAGGAGCAATCAGCCCCAGCATTTT. This encodes CASKDRSNQPQHF.

The rearrangement uses TRBV30 and TRBJ2-7; TRBD2 might be the D (6 bases). This CDR3 region has 13 residues. V shed 3 bases and J shed 3 bases, with 12 bases lying between them. The V gene's germline CDR1 is GTSNPN and CDR2 SVGIG (reference sequence). The CDR3 reads CAWSPGVDYEQYF. In nucleotides, the CDR3 is TGTGCCTGGAGCCCGGGGGTAGACTACGAGCAGTACTTC.

This chain uses TRBV3-1 (or the pseudogene TRBV3-2) with TRBJ1-2, with D maybe TRBD1 (5 bases). Between the trimmed V and J ends, which lost 5 bases and 8 bases, there was a span of 15 bases. The CDR3 is made up of 13 amino acids. Germline V lookup: CDR1 LGHDT, CDR2 YNNKEL (reference sequence). CDR3 nucleotides: TGTGCCAGCAGCGGGCGGGACTTTGGGGGCTACACCTTC. Encoded protein: CASSGRDFGGYTF.

The J gene is TRBJ2-2, the V gene TRBV19, with D perhaps matching TRBD2 (6 bases). V was clipped by 4 bases and J by 5 bases, with 14 bases between them. CDR3 length: 15 residues. Germline V gene sequence: CDR1 LNHDA, CDR2 SQIVND (reference sequence). CDR3 residues: CASSSSGLPTGELFF. In DNA, the CDR3 is TGTGCCAGTAGTAGTTCGGGACTGCCGACCGGGGAGCTGTTTTTT.

The rearrangement uses TRBV6-5 and TRBJ1-6; D remains ambiguous. The germline V gene has CDR1 MNHEY and CDR2 SVGAGI. V lost 2 bases to trimming and J lost 0 bases, with 8 bases between them. The CDR3 length is 16 residues. CDR3 DNA: TGTGCCAGCAGTTACACAGTTAGCTCCTATAATTCACCCCTCCACTTT. Protein sequence: CASSYTVSSYNSPLHF.

This clone came up once. V and J are TRBV21-1 and TRBJ2-7; the table's D gene call, TRBD1, was not cross checked with the DNA. TRBV21-1 is annotated as a pseudogene. The CDR3 loop spans 18 amino acids. The CDR3 reads CASSKVRDTKRSSYEQYF. CDR3 in DNA: TGTGCCAGCAGCAAAGTCCGGGACACGAAAAGAAGCTCCTACGAGCAGTACTTC.

The V and J genes are TRBV5-4 and TRBJ2-7; TRBD1 aligns across 8 bases. V was pared by 4 bases and J by 6 bases, with 6 bases of the junction left unmatched. The CDR3 covers 13 residues. From germline, CDR1 is SGHNT and CDR2 YYREEE (reference sequence). The CDR3 DNA reads as TGTGCCAGCAGCGGTAGACAGGGGAGCGAGCAGTACTTC. It encodes CASSGRQGSEQYF.

J is TRBJ2-2 and V is TRBV29-1, with D perhaps TRBD2 (6 bases). V was trimmed by 7 bases and J by 5 bases, leaving 14 bases between them. Looked up from germline, CDR1 is SQVTM and CDR2 is ANQGSEA. There are 13 residues in the CDR3. For the CDR3, the DNA is TGCAGCGCCAGTACAGGAGGGACCGGGGAGCTGTTTTTT. This sequence encodes CSASTGGTGELFF.

On this clone itself: A read error may produce the germline difference seen at one junction end. This sequence joins TRBV9 and TRBJ1-1; D ambiguous. Germline V gives CDR1 SGDLS, CDR2 YYNGEE. This CDR3 region has 13 residues. The DNA for the CDR3 is TGTGCCAGCAGCGCAGCACCACTCTCCGAGGTTCAATTT. This codes for CASSAAPLSEVQF.

The chain carries TRBV6-1 and TRBJ2-2, with 9 bases that match TRBD1. V gave up 2 bases and J gave up 3 bases; unmatched junction bases: 4. The germline gives CDR1 MNHNS, CDR2 SASEGT. CDR3 length equals 16 residues. CDR3 region: CASSEIGQGYTGELFF. CDR3 bases: TGTGCCAGCAGTGAAATTGGACAGGGGTACACCGGGGAGCTGTTTTTT.

J is TRBJ2-3 and V is TRBV5-4, with D possibly TRBD2 on 6 matching bases. This CDR3 spans 14 amino acids. Per the germline V gene, CDR1 is SGHNT and CDR2 is YYREEE (reference sequence). The germline V and J ends were trimmed by 0 bases and 6 bases, with 11 bases remaining between them. This chain's CDR3 is CASSLGGISDTQYF. The CDR3 DNA follows: TGTGCCAGCAGCTTGGGCGGGATATCGGATACGCAGTATTTT.

This chain links TRBV28 with TRBJ2-6, with D uncertain. The CDR3 length is 15 residues. CDR1 MDHEN and CDR2 SYDVKM come from the germline V gene. V lost 8 bases and J 0 bases, leaving 11 bases between the germline ends. CDR3 in DNA: TGTGCCAGCCGAAAGAGAGTCTCTGGGGCCAACGTCCTGACTTTC. This gives the protein CASRKRVSGANVLTF.

This chain uses TRBV2 with TRBJ2-7, with TRBD1 matching 9 bases. The CDR3 covers 14 residues. V dropped 6 bases and J dropped 4; count of bases not matched to a gene: 7. Per the germline V gene, CDR1 is SNHLY and CDR2 is FYNNEI. CDR3 bases: TGTGCCAGCAGCCTTGGGACAGGGAAATACGAGCAGTACTTC. The encoded protein is CASSLGTGKYEQYF.